This T cell receptor (beta chain) was identified in a study of T cells in Graves' hyperthyroidism and ophthalmopathy. Study background: Blood was drawn when the patient was first diagnosed and still untreated.

The investigators amplified TCR beta CDR3 regions from RNA transcripts. HTBI primers drove first-round RT-PCR of the TCR CDR3. TCRdb independently ran MiXCR on the multiplex PCR reads; one entry per CDR3 protein. Of roughly 290,000 distinct CDR3 sequences in the sample, over 15% are singletons; the top ten hold around 55%. Notes on the study in general: Ophthalmopathy was predicted by the model a median of about 6.5 months ahead of onset.

With respect to this clonotype: What it binds is not known.

Uncontrolled infections, other autoimmune diseases, pregnancy or lactation led to exclusion of patients. This TCR was recovered from a woman in her sixties with Graves' ophthalmopathy. The sample comprised blood.

The CDR3 loop is CASKAHFGAGELFF. In DNA, the CDR3 is TGTGCCAGCAAGGCCCACTTTGGGGCCGGGGAGCTGTTTTTT. This chain links TRBV12-3 or TRBV12-4 with TRBJ2-2; D call uncertain. Trimming cost V 7 bases and J 6 bases, with 15 bases left between them. The CDR3 contains 14 residues.